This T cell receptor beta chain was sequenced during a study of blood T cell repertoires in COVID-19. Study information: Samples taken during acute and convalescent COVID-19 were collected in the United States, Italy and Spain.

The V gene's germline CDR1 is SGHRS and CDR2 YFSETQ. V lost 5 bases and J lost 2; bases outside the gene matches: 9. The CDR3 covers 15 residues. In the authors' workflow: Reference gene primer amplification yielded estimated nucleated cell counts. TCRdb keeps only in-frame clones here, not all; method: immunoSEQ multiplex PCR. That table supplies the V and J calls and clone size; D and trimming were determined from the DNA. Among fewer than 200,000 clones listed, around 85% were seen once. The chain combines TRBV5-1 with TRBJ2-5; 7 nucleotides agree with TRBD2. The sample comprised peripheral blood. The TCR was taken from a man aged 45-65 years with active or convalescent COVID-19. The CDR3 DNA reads TGCGCCAGCAGGACGGGGCCTAGCGGACAAGAGACCCAGTACTTC. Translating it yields CASRTGPSGQETQYF.